The rows below give T cell receptor beta chains drawn from one sample of a study of shared clonotypes between healthy human individuals. Using immunoSEQ multiplex PCR, the repertoire was profiled, and TCRdb retains in-frame clones only, with some absent. The table records about 450,000 clones, roughly 83% of them present only once. Material: PBMCs. The receptor source for this set is a woman between 40 and 50 years old in good health. Some clones in this sample may be carry-over from other donors' samples. The conserved cysteine and the conserved F or W are not part of the CDR3 here. Fields, in order: CDR3 length, V gene, J gene, CDR3 protein.

CDR3 length: 12; V gene: TRBV6-6; J gene: TRBJ1-4; CDR3 protein: ASKPAGGTEKLF
CDR3 length: 11; V gene: TRBV7-2; J gene: TRBJ1-1; CDR3 protein: ASSLQQNTEAF
CDR3 length: 13; V gene: TRBV7-6; J gene: TRBJ2-5; CDR3 protein: ASSPSTGGGKTQY
CDR3 length: 10; V gene: TRBV14; J gene: TRBJ1-4; CDR3 protein: ASSLRREKLF
CDR3 length: 10; V gene: TRBV6-1; J gene: NA; CDR3 protein: ASRETVYEQY
CDR3 length: 13; V gene: TRBV16; J gene: TRBJ1-5; CDR3 protein: ASSPDGDSNQPQH
CDR3 length: 13; V gene: TRBV7-4; J gene: TRBJ1-4; CDR3 protein: ASSHLAGRNEKLF
CDR3 length: 14; V gene: TRBV6-6; J gene: TRBJ2-7; CDR3 protein: ASSPSAGVIRYEQY
CDR3 length: 15; V gene: TRBV4-2; J gene: TRBJ2-3; CDR3 protein: ASSQGVLAGDTDTQY
CDR3 length: 14; V gene: TRBV6-5; J gene: TRBJ1-4; CDR3 protein: ASSYSMASTNEKLF
CDR3 length: 13; V gene: TRBV6-1; J gene: TRBJ1-1; CDR3 protein: ASRAEFRGNTEAF
CDR3 length: 12; V gene: TRBV13; J gene: NA; CDR3 protein: ASTQRGPVDEQY
CDR3 length: 13; V gene: TRBV28; J gene: TRBJ2-2; CDR3 protein: ASRAPVGFTGELF
CDR3 length: 13; V gene: TRBV7-9; J gene: TRBJ2-3; CDR3 protein: ASSFGLAVADTQY
CDR3 length: 10; V gene: TRBV10-1; J gene: TRBJ1-2; CDR3 protein: ASSSGSDGYT
CDR3 length: 11; V gene: TRBV5-4; J gene: TRBJ2-3; CDR3 protein: ASSLTTTDTQY
CDR3 length: 13; V gene: TRBV4-1; J gene: TRBJ1-2; CDR3 protein: ASSHETGRVYGYT
CDR3 length: 12; V gene: TRBV7-9; J gene: TRBJ2-3; CDR3 protein: ASSLSTSTDTQY
CDR3 length: 13; V gene: TRBV10-3; J gene: TRBJ2-7; CDR3 protein: AITYGEPTTNHLL
CDR3 length: 14; V gene: TRBV10-3; J gene: TRBJ2-1; CDR3 protein: AISDTASGTYNEQF
CDR3 length: 14; V gene: TRBV9; J gene: TRBJ1-1; CDR3 protein: ASSVDPGVPNTEAF
CDR3 length: 13; V gene: TRBV5-1; J gene: TRBJ2-7; CDR3 protein: ASRQGRQGAGEQY
CDR3 length: 13; V gene: TRBV11-2; J gene: TRBJ2-1; CDR3 protein: ASSSAGAVLDEQF
CDR3 length: 15; V gene: TRBV2; J gene: TRBJ1-5; CDR3 protein: ASSDPRTMEGNQPQH